Presented here are 4 T cell receptor beta chains from one specimen sequenced in a study of hypomethylating agent response in myelodysplastic syndrome. Sequencing used immunoSEQ multiplex PCR; TCRdb keeps in-frame clones, though not all of them. The repertoire holds 3,000 to 4,000 clones, with around 84% as singletons. Sequences were derived from bone marrow, sampled before or after starting hypomethylating agent treatment for myelodysplastic syndrome (not recorded which). The source of these receptors is a human donor with myelodysplastic syndrome.

The chain's CDR3 is CASSAPSGSRRNEQFF. CDR3 coding DNA: TGTGCCAGCAGCGCACCTAGCGGGTCTCGTCGTAATGAGCAGTTCTTC. The chain employs TRBV2 and TRBJ2-1; 8 bases fit TRBD2. J lost 7 bases, V lost 6 bases, and 14 bases had no gene match. Germline V lookup: CDR1 SNHLY, CDR2 FYNNEI. This CDR3 is built from 16 residues.

The chain has TRBV18 and TRBJ2-2; the match to TRBD1 covers 7 bases. The V gene's germline CDR1 is KGHSH and CDR2 LQKENI. V gave up 4 bases and J gave up 0 bases; unmatched junction bases: 5. CDR3 length equals 16 residues. The CDR3: CASSLQGFANTGELFF. CDR3 bases: TGTGCCAGCTCACTACAGGGGTTTGCGAACACCGGGGAGCTGTTTTTT.

The J gene is TRBJ1-2, the V gene TRBV2, with TRBD1 matching over 8 bases. Germline values: CDR1 SNHLY, CDR2 FYNNEI. The CDR3 loop spans 13 amino acids. The J segment lost 8 bases and the V segment lost 5 bases, leaving 7 bases of the junction unmatched. The CDR3 loop is CASSKSGGDGYTF. CDR3 bases: TGTGCCAGCAGTAAATCAGGGGGCGACGGCTACACCTTC.

V and J are TRBV28 and TRBJ1-1, with D tentatively TRBD1 (5 bases). Germline CDR1 reads MDHEN; CDR2 reads SYDVKM. Deletions cut 6 bases from V and 7 bases from J, with 12 bases between. This CDR3 has 12 residues. The CDR3 DNA follows: TGTGCCAGCAGCCAGACAGTGTTTGAAGCTTTCTTT. Its protein is CASSQTVFEAFF.